This T cell receptor (beta chain) was sequenced in a study of blood T cell repertoires in COVID-19. From germline, CDR1 is MNHNS and CDR2 SASEGT. V lost 0 bases to trimming and J lost 7 bases, with 13 bases between them. The CDR3 is made up of 15 amino acids. Measured with immunoSEQ multiplex PCR; TCRdb has only the in-frame clones, and not every one. The table shows about 180,000 clones, with around 83% occurring only once. The sequence derives from a woman in her seventies with COVID-19, enrolled during active disease. The sample consisted of peripheral blood. The chain couples TRBV6-1 to TRBJ2-4, with a possible D match to TRBD1 (6 bases). The CDR3 protein is CASSEARTAVNIQYF. For the CDR3, the DNA is TGTGCCAGCAGTGAAGCTAGGACAGCAGTGAACATTCAGTACTTC.